The 20 T cell receptor beta chains reported below all come from one sample, sequenced in a study of cytomegalovirus exposure and HLA in healthy donors. PCR involved 60 Vbeta and 13 Jbeta primers. Produced via immunoSEQ multiplex PCR; TCRdb's table is partial and in-frame only. The sample lists more than 150,000 clones, more than 60% occurring once. The specimen was PBMCs. Receptors were obtained from a man between 18 and 35 years old in good health and CMV-seronegative.

CDR3 DNA: TGTGCCTGGAGTGTACAAAAAGCCAAAAACATTCAGTACTTC. The encoded protein is CAWSVQKAKNIQYF. The chain joins TRBV30 to TRBJ2-4; D not certain. Trimming removed 0 bases at V and 0 bases at J, with 6 bases between. The germline V gene has CDR1 GTSNPN and CDR2 SVGIG (reference sequence). The CDR3 sequence is 14 residues long. The full variable domain, in which reference TRBV30 and TRBJ2-4 provide the parts outside the CDR3, is SQTIHQWPATLVQPVGSPLSLECTVEGTSNPNLYWYRQAAGRGLQLLFYSVGIGQISSEVPQNLSASRPQDRQFILSSKKLLLSDSGFYLCAWSVQKAKNIQYFGAGTRLSVL.

The chain is built from TRBV5-1 and TRBJ2-1; weak D call: TRBD1 (5 bases). Per germline, CDR1 SGHRS and CDR2 YFSETQ. V lost 3 bases to trimming and J lost 5 bases, with 12 bases between them. There are 14 residues in the CDR3. Written as DNA, the CDR3 is TGCGCCAGCAGCTCCAGACAGAAGGACAATGAGCAGTTCTTC. This sequence encodes CASSSRQKDNEQFF.

The chain has TRBV6-5 and TRBJ2-2, with TRBD2 identical over 7 bases. The V segment lost 0 bases and the J segment 6 bases; nucleotides outside the gene matches: 7. Germline V gives CDR1 MNHEY, CDR2 SVGAGI. The CDR3 is made up of 16 amino acids. Here the CDR3 reads CASSYSRGVGAGELFF. The CDR3 DNA is TGTGCCAGCAGTTACTCCCGGGGGGTAGGGGCCGGGGAGCTGTTTTTT.

This rearrangement joins TRBV5-5 to TRBJ1-2; TRBD1 is a possible D gene (6 bases). Germline CDR1 reads SGHKS; CDR2 reads YYEKEE (reference sequence). This CDR3 is 13 amino acids long. The V end lost 2 bases, the J end lost 7 bases, and 12 bases lay between the germline ends. The CDR3 protein is CASSLAGAGGYTF. CDR3 sequence (DNA): TGTGCCAGCAGCTTAGCGGGGGCGGGTGGCTACACCTTC.

A remark on this clone: Sequence at one end of the junction differs from germline and may be a read error. The V gene is TRBV4-2, the J gene TRBJ2-7; 11 bases line up with TRBD2. Germline V CDR1 and CDR2: LGHNA, YNFKEQ. The CDR3 covers 17 residues. For the CDR3, the DNA is TGTGCCAGCAGCGAAGAAAGTTCGGGACTAGCGGCATACGAGCAGTACTTC. Protein product: CASSEESSGLAAYEQYF.

The genes are TRBV14 and TRBJ2-7, with TRBD1 matching over 9 bases. This CDR3 is 14 amino acids long. V trimming: 3 bases; J trimming: 6 bases; junction bases outside the gene matches: 6. The germline gives CDR1 SGHDN, CDR2 FVKESK. CDR3 nucleotides: TGTGCCAGCAGCCAGACCGGGACAGGGTCCGAGCAGTACTTC. This sequence encodes CASSQTGTGSEQYF.

The chain combines TRBV7-2 with TRBJ2-4, with TRBD1 matching over 7 bases. Germline V gene lookup returns CDR1 SGHTA and CDR2 FQGNSA. This CDR3 region has 17 residues. Trimming cost V 4 bases and J 0 bases; bases outside gene matches: 9. CDR3 amino acids: CASSYRDSQLAKNIQYF. The DNA of the CDR3 is TGTGCCAGCAGCTACAGGGACAGCCAACTAGCCAAAAACATTCAGTACTTC.

The chain carries TRBV5-1 and TRBJ2-2, with 7 nucleotides matching TRBD1. CDR3 size: 14 residues. Germline V gene lookup returns CDR1 SGHRS and CDR2 YFSETQ. The J segment lost 4 bases and the V segment lost 6 bases, leaving 6 bases of the junction unmatched. DNA for the CDR3: TGCGCCAGCAAGGGGGCGTTAAGCACCGGGGAGCTGTTTTTT. This codes for CASKGALSTGELFF.

The CDR3 here is CASRGTSGGYNEQFF. Here the CDR3 DNA reads TGTGCCAGCAGAGGTACTAGCGGGGGATACAATGAGCAGTTCTTC. The J gene is TRBJ2-1, the V gene TRBV7-2; 11 bases are a match to TRBD2. Germline CDR1 reads SGHTA; CDR2 reads FQGNSA. CDR3 size: 15 residues. With 6 bases clipped from V and 4 bases from J, the junction kept 5 bases outside the gene matches.

With respect to this clone: This sample also contains other DNA sequences that code for the same CDR3. The V and J genes are TRBV7-3 and TRBJ1-1, with TRBD1 identical over 9 bases. The length of the CDR3 is 17 residues. Germline CDR1 reads SGHTA; CDR2 reads FQGTGA. V trimming: 0 bases; J trimming: 0 bases; junction bases outside the gene matches: 5. CDR3 sequence reads: CASSLTGQGIMNTEAFF. The DNA of the CDR3 is TGTGCCAGCAGCTTAACAGGACAGGGGATCATGAACACTGAAGCTTTCTTT.

The chain uses TRBV6-5 and TRBJ2-7, with 9 bases matching TRBD1. V gave up 5 bases and J gave up 7 bases; unmatched junction bases: 9. In germline, CDR1 is MNHEY, CDR2 SVGAGI. The CDR3 is 14 residues long. The CDR3 is CASSGGTGSWEQYF. The CDR3 region has the DNA TGTGCCAGCAGTGGAGGGACAGGGTCTTGGGAGCAGTACTTC.

The chain carries TRBV2 and TRBJ2-3, with 9 bases matching TRBD2. The CDR3 has 15 residues. Trimming cost V 5 bases and J 5 bases; bases outside gene matches: 8. The germline gives CDR1 SNHLY, CDR2 FYNNEI. DNA of the CDR3: TGTGCCAGCAGTCGACTAGCGGCCATAGGAGATACGCAGTATTTT. Its translation is CASSRLAAIGDTQYF. Supplemented by reference TRBV2 and TRBJ2-3, the full variable domain reads EPEVTQTPSHQVTQMGQEVILRCVPISNHLYFYWYRQILGQKVEFLVSFYNNEISEKSEIFDDQFSVERPDGSNFTLKIRSTKLEDSAMYFCASSRLAAIGDTQYFGPGTRLTVL.

This clone was counted between two and nine times. The V gene is TRBV9, the J gene TRBJ2-1; 12 nucleotides align to TRBD1. J gave up 6 bases and V 4 bases, and 5 bases lay outside the gene matches. This CDR3 is 15 amino acids long. The germline V gene encodes CDR1 SGDLS and CDR2 YYNGEE. CDR3 protein: CASSPRDRGLNEQFF. CDR3 coding DNA: TGTGCCAGCAGCCCCCGGGACAGGGGGCTCAATGAGCAGTTCTTC.

The V call is TRBV29-1, the J call TRBJ1-4; D not certain. This CDR3 is built from 14 residues. Trimming removed 6 bases at V and 5 bases at J, with 16 bases between. Germline assignment: CDR1 SQVTM and CDR2 ANQGSEA. The CDR3 here is CSVAHPPVNEKLFF. For the CDR3, the DNA is TGCAGCGTAGCGCACCCTCCGGTAAATGAAAAACTGTTTTTT.

This clone was detected once. The chain is built from TRBV4-3 and TRBJ2-7, with D possibly matching TRBD1 (6 bases). Germline-derived CDR1 and CDR2 are LGHNA and YSLEER. V lost 5 bases, J lost 0 bases, and 11 bases lay in between. The CDR3 is 14 amino acids. CDR3 sequence reads: CASSTTGGSYEQYF. In DNA form, the CDR3 reads TGCGCCAGCAGCACGACAGGCGGCTCCTACGAGCAGTACTTC.

The chain employs TRBV19 and TRBJ2-5; D unresolved. The CDR3 contains 13 residues. The germline gives CDR1 LNHDA, CDR2 SQIVND (reference sequence). Between the trimmed V and J ends, which lost 4 bases and 2 bases, there was a span of 8 bases. Written as DNA, the CDR3 is TGTGCCAGTAGTAATATCCAGCAAGAGACCCAGTACTTC. It encodes CASSNIQQETQYF.

The rearrangement uses TRBV25-1 and TRBJ2-5, with D possibly being TRBD1 (5 bases). With 2 bases removed from V and 5 bases from J, the gap between germline ends came to 12 bases. The germline CDR1 and CDR2 sequences are MGHDK and SYGVNS. There are 14 residues in the CDR3. CDR3 DNA sequence: TGTGCCAGCAGTGAACTGGGGCAAGGGGAGACCCAGTACTTC. Its protein product is CASSELGQGETQYF.

The chain couples TRBV30 to TRBJ2-3; TRBD1 might be the D (5 bases). V gave up 4 bases and J gave up 2 bases, with 16 bases separating them. The CDR3 is 15 amino acids. From germline, CDR1 is GTSNPN and CDR2 SVGIG (reference sequence). CDR3 loop: CAWNYVGATTDTQYF. The CDR3 nucleotides read TGTGCCTGGAATTATGTAGGGGCAACCACAGATACGCAGTATTTT.

J is TRBJ2-3 and V is TRBV2; possibly TRBD2 for D (6 bases). Trimming pared 3 bases from V and 0 bases from J, leaving 10 bases between. Germline V gene data show CDR1 as SNHLY and CDR2 as FYNNEI. The CDR3 contains 15 residues. The CDR3 DNA reads as TGTGCCAGCAGTGACGGGGGTACGAGCACAGATACGCAGTATTTT. Residues: CASSDGGTSTDTQYF.

The chain has TRBV9 and TRBJ2-3; 8 bases fit TRBD2. Germline V gives CDR1 SGDLS, CDR2 YYNGEE. The CDR3 contains 16 residues. With 3 bases clipped from V and 3 bases from J, the junction kept 9 bases outside the gene matches. As DNA, the CDR3 is TGTGCCAGCAGCGAGAGCGGGAGTGTAGTGACAGATACGCAGTATTTT. Its protein is CASSESGSVVTDTQYF.